The clone carrying this T cell receptor (beta chain) was picked up many times. Its matching antigen is unknown. Deletions cut 6 bases from V and 0 bases from J, with 18 bases between. Germline lookup yields CDR1 DFQATT and CDR2 SNEGSKA (reference sequence). The CDR3 totals 16 residues. An oligonucleotide containing a UMI was ligated to the 3' end of TCR cDNA. Amplification of ligated cDNA took four PCR rounds with SP2 and nested alpha and beta constant primers. TCRdb independently ran MiXCR on the 5' RACE reads; one entry per CDR3 protein. The sample has more than 50,000 distinct CDR3 sequences; about 7% are singletons. The sample originates from a study of naive and memory T cell subsets. Study-wide results and limits: This RNA-based method may be sensitive to activation-related transcript changes.

The TCR sequence derives from a male donor in good health. The chain has TRBV20-1 and TRBJ2-4, with D maybe TRBD1 (6 bases). The CDR3 sequence is CSAVLDRPLAKNIQYF. Here the CDR3 DNA reads TGCAGTGCCGTCCTGGACAGACCACTAGCCAAAAACATTCAGTACTTC.